Following are 24 T cell receptor beta chains from one sample sequenced in a study of T cell changes during pregnancy in multiple sclerosis. Measured with immunoSEQ multiplex PCR; TCRdb has only the in-frame clones, and not every one. The sample shows around 65,000 clones, more than 75% of them seen only once. This specimen consisted of peripheral blood, obtained in the first trimester of pregnancy. Receptors were obtained from a female donor in good health, enrolled as a control in a pregnancy study.

This rearrangement joins TRBV7-2 to TRBJ1-2, with a weak D call TRBD1 (6 bases). CDR3 size: 12 residues. CDR1 and CDR2 (germline): SGHTA, FQGNSA. V was trimmed by 2 bases and J by 8 bases, leaving 9 bases between them. Written as DNA, the CDR3 is TGTGCCAGCAGCTTATACAGGGAAGGCTACACCTTC. Translated, it gives CASSLYREGYTF.

This rearrangement joins TRBV9 to TRBJ2-7; D is possibly TRBD2 (6 bases). The germline V gene encodes CDR1 SGDLS and CDR2 YYNGEE. V was shortened by 4 bases and J by 3 bases, with 14 bases between the two germline ends. The CDR3 extends over 14 amino acids. CDR3 sequence reads: CASSLGGLGYEQYF. CDR3 nucleotide sequence: TGTGCCAGCAGCCTAGGAGGGTTAGGCTACGAGCAGTACTTC.

This clone has just a few counts. The chain couples TRBV4-3 to TRBJ1-1; D not certain. Germline CDR1 is LGHNA and CDR2 is YSLEER. The CDR3 runs to 12 residues. Trimming took off 3 bases at V and 7 bases at J, with 9 bases between the two ends. CDR3 nucleotide sequence: TGCGCCAGCAGCCATAGAGGAGTTGAAGCTTTCTTT. As protein: CASSHRGVEAFF.

This clone was counted between two and nine times. The chain links TRBV27 to TRBJ2-7; 9 bases map to TRBD1. Losses at the gene ends were 1 base for V and 5 bases for J; bases not matched to a gene: 18. Germline CDR1 MNHEY, CDR2 SMNVEV (reference sequence). The CDR3 extends over 19 amino acids. The CDR3 DNA reads as TGTGCCAGCAGTTTATTTTCCCACCGCTGGGACAGGGAAGCTAACGAGCAGTACTTC. Its protein is CASSLFSHRWDREANEQYF.

V is TRBV19 and J is TRBJ2-4; unclear D gene. The CDR3 loop spans 14 amino acids. From germline, CDR1 is LNHDA and CDR2 SQIVND (reference sequence). Between the trimmed V and J ends, which lost 3 bases and 0 bases, there was a span of 6 bases. The CDR3 region is CASSIRLAKNIQYF. DNA for the CDR3: TGTGCCAGTAGTATCCGTTTAGCCAAAAACATTCAGTACTTC.

The chain links TRBV5-1 to TRBJ2-2; D is possibly TRBD1 (5 bases). The CDR3 totals 15 residues. The germline CDR1 and CDR2 sequences are SGHRS and YFSETQ. V was trimmed by 2 bases and J by 4 bases, leaving 12 bases between them. CDR3: CASSFGAGGTGELFF. Here the CDR3 DNA reads TGCGCCAGCAGCTTTGGGGCCGGCGGCACCGGGGAGCTGTTTTTT.

The chain combines TRBV7-2 with TRBJ1-1, with D maybe TRBD1 (6 bases). Trimming stripped 5 bases from V and 0 bases from J, with 19 bases between. This CDR3 spans 17 amino acids. Germline lookup yields CDR1 SGHTA and CDR2 FQGNSA. CDR3 loop: CASSQQGLAIMNTEAFF. The CDR3 bases are TGTGCCAGCAGCCAACAGGGATTGGCAATCATGAACACTGAAGCTTTCTTT. The variable domain in full, completed from reference TRBV7-2 and TRBJ1-1, reads GAGVSQSPSNKVTEKGKDVELRCDPISGHTALYWYRQSLGQGLEFLIYFQGNSAPDKSGLPSDRFSAERTGGSVSTLTIQRTQQEDSAVYLCASSQQGLAIMNTEAFFGQGTRLTVV.

This chain uses TRBV28 with TRBJ1-2; the D is unclear. V was cut by 6 bases and J by 2 bases, with 10 bases left in between. There are 13 residues in the CDR3. The germline V gene has CDR1 MDHEN and CDR2 SYDVKM. In nucleotides, the CDR3 is TGTGCCAGCAGCCCAACACCAAACTATGGCTACACCTTC. Protein: CASSPTPNYGYTF.

The rearrangement uses TRBV7-2 and TRBJ1-2; D is ambiguous. The CDR3 runs to 13 residues. Trimming pared 0 bases from V and 4 bases from J, leaving 6 bases between. CDR1 is SGHTA, CDR2 FQGNSA, per germline. The CDR3 region has the DNA TGTGCCAGCAGCTTAGCACAGATCTATGGCTACACCTTC. This gives the protein CASSLAQIYGYTF.

The CDR3 DNA reads TGTGCCAGCAGCCCAGGACAGGGCCTCCACTACAATCAGCCCCAGCATTTT. Translated: CASSPGQGLHYNQPQHF. V and J are TRBV7-9 and TRBJ1-5, with 8 bases lining up with TRBD1. CDR1 is SEHNR and CDR2 is FQNEAQ in the germline V gene (reference sequence). The CDR3 runs 17 residues. V shed 5 bases and J 3 bases; nucleotides not matched to a gene: 12.

This clone was seen more than once but under ten times. The chain uses TRBV29-1 and TRBJ1-4; the match to TRBD1 covers 7 bases. CDR3 length: 14 amino acids. Germline V CDR1 and CDR2: SQVTM, ANQGSEA. With 3 bases clipped from V and 7 bases from J, the junction kept 8 bases outside the gene matches. The CDR3 region is CSVDSTGFGEKLFF. The CDR3 DNA is TGCAGCGTTGATTCGACAGGGTTCGGTGAAAAACTGTTTTTT. The full variable domain, with the rest looked up from reference TRBV29-1 and TRBJ1-4, is SAVISQKPSRDICQRGTSLTIQCQVDSQVTMMFWYRQQPGQSLTLIATANQGSEATYESGFVIDKFPISRPNLTFSTLTVSNMSPEDSSIYLCSVDSTGFGEKLFFGSGTQLSVL.

V and J are TRBV28 and TRBJ2-2; TRBD1 agrees at 12 bases. With V trimmed by 7 bases and J by 5 bases, 17 bases remained unmatched. This CDR3 spans 19 amino acids. CDR1 and CDR2 from the germline V gene are MDHEN and SYDVKM. CDR3 loop: CASTSRGWGGQGATGELFF. CDR3 DNA: TGTGCCAGCACCAGCAGAGGGTGGGGGGGACAGGGGGCAACCGGGGAGCTGTTTTTT.

V gene TRBV7-2 combines with J gene TRBJ2-7, with D tentatively TRBD1 (5 bases). CDR3 size: 13 residues. Trimming stripped 6 bases from V and 4 bases from J, with 13 bases between. CDR1 is SGHTA, CDR2 FQGNSA, per germline. The CDR3 region has the DNA TGTGCCAGCAGACAAGAGCCAGGGTACGAGCAGTACTTC. Amino acids: CASRQEPGYEQYF. The entire variable domain, with the rest obtained from reference TRBV7-2 and TRBJ2-7, is as follows: GAGVSQSPSNKVTEKGKDVELRCDPISGHTALYWYRQSLGQGLEFLIYFQGNSAPDKSGLPSDRFSAERTGGSVSTLTIQRTQQEDSAVYLCASRQEPGYEQYFGPGTRLTVT.

V is TRBV5-4 and J is TRBJ2-3, with 11 bases matching TRBD2. J lost 2 bases, V lost 3 bases, and 5 bases had no gene match. The CDR3 has 16 amino acids. CDR1 is SGHNT and CDR2 is YYREEE in the germline V gene (reference sequence). The CDR3, as DNA: TGTGCCAGCAGCTCTGGACTAGCGGGCAACACAGATACGCAGTATTTT. Amino acid sequence: CASSSGLAGNTDTQYF.

The sample holds a few counts of this clone. The chain has TRBV4-1 and TRBJ1-3; 8 bases line up with TRBD1. J gave up 2 bases and V 1 base, and 10 bases lay outside the gene matches. This CDR3 has 18 residues. Germline lookup yields CDR1 MGHRA and CDR2 YSYEKL. CDR3 nucleotide sequence: TGCGCCAGCAGCCAAGTTGCAAACAGGGGGAGCGCTGGAAACACCATATATTTT. Amino acids: CASSQVANRGSAGNTIYF.

The chain employs TRBV28 and TRBJ2-1; 8 bases are a match to TRBD2. The CDR3 spans 14 residues. CDR1 and CDR2 (germline): MDHEN, SYDVKM. The V segment lost 8 bases and the J segment 0 bases; nucleotides outside the gene matches: 3. DNA for the CDR3: TGTGCCAGCGTAAGCGGGAGCTCCTACAATGAGCAGTTCTTC. This encodes CASVSGSSYNEQFF.

V and J are TRBV7-8 and TRBJ2-7, with 8 bases lining up with TRBD1. Trimming took 1 base from V and 5 from J; bases not matched to a gene: 10. CDR1 is SGHVS, CDR2 FQNEAQ, per germline. The CDR3 is 16 amino acids. CDR3 residues: CASSLDRGTPLDEQYF. CDR3 DNA sequence: TGTGCCAGCAGCTTAGACAGGGGGACTCCTCTTGACGAGCAGTACTTC.

This sequence joins TRBV9 and TRBJ2-7, with 7 bases that match TRBD1. The CDR3 loop spans 13 amino acids. Trimming took 4 bases from V and 4 from J; bases not matched to a gene: 5. Germline lookup yields CDR1 SGDLS and CDR2 YYNGEE. CDR3 in amino acids: CASSYRDRYEQYF. The CDR3, as DNA: TGTGCCAGCAGCTACCGGGACAGATACGAGCAGTACTTC. The full variable domain, completed using reference TRBV9 and TRBJ2-7, is DSGVTQTPKHLITATGQRVTLRCSPRSGDLSVYWYQQSLDQGLQFLIQYYNGEERAKGNILERFSAQQFPDLHSELNLSSLELGDSALYFCASSYRDRYEQYFGPGTRLTVT.

The gene calls are TRBV27 and TRBJ2-2, with D maybe TRBD2 (5 bases). Per germline, CDR1 MNHEY and CDR2 SMNVEV (reference sequence). The CDR3 spans 14 residues. Trimming left V 5 bases short and J 5 bases short, with 12 bases between. The CDR3 bases are TGTGCCAGCAGTACTTGGACTGCTACCGGGGAGCTGTTTTTT. It yields the protein CASSTWTATGELFF.

This chain uses TRBV2 with TRBJ1-5; TRBD1 matches 11 bases. Germline V lookup: CDR1 SNHLY, CDR2 FYNNEI. CDR3 size: 14 residues. Trimming cost V 7 bases and J 4 bases; bases outside gene matches: 3. In DNA form, the CDR3 reads TGTGCCAGCACCGGGACAGGGGGGAATCAGCCCCAGCATTTT. It codes for CASTGTGGNQPQHF.

The chain uses TRBV7-9 and TRBJ1-2; no clear D gene. Between the trimmed V and J ends, which lost 5 bases and 7 bases, there was a span of 14 bases. CDR3 length: 13 amino acids. Germline V gives CDR1 SEHNR, CDR2 FQNEAQ (reference sequence). The CDR3 DNA follows: TGTGCCAGCAGCGAAACCCTGAGTGGTGGCTACACCTTC. Amino acid sequence: CASSETLSGGYTF.

The rearrangement uses TRBV6-5 and TRBJ2-7; D perhaps matches TRBD1 (5 bases). Germline values: CDR1 MNHEY, CDR2 SVGAGI. The V and J ends lost 0 bases and 1 base respectively, with 13 bases between them. The CDR3 spans 16 residues. The CDR3 sequence is CASSYSRLRQSYEQYF. CDR3 bases: TGTGCCAGCAGTTACTCACGGTTAAGACAGTCCTACGAGCAGTACTTC.

This clone was seen only once. V usage is TRBV5-8 and J usage is TRBJ1-1; D unclear. Trimming removed 0 bases at V and 0 bases at J, with 9 bases between. Germline-derived CDR1 and CDR2 are SGHTS and YDEGEE. This CDR3 has 15 residues. Written as DNA, the CDR3 is TGTGCCAGCAGCTTGGCAAGTTACATGAACACTGAAGCTTTCTTT. Its protein is CASSLASYMNTEAFF.

This clone was detected only once. The J gene is TRBJ2-1, the V gene TRBV11-3; 10 bases agree with TRBD2. Germline V gene sequence: CDR1 SGHNT, CDR2 YENEEA. This CDR3 has 16 residues. V dropped 7 bases and J dropped 4; count of bases not matched to a gene: 10. The CDR3 DNA is TGTGCCAGCATCATGAGGGGGACTAGCGTTTACAATGAGCAGTTCTTC. It encodes CASIMRGTSVYNEQFF.